This T cell receptor (beta chain) was documented in a study of identical twins. MiXCR, run by TCRdb on the 5' RACE reads, gives a single entry per CDR3 protein. In the table there are about 210,000 distinct CDR3 sequences, over 8% of which are singletons. In this sample, this clonotype turned up a few times. This CDR3 region has 16 residues. Germline lookup yields CDR1 DFQATT and CDR2 SNEGSKA (reference sequence). Germline trimming cut 2 bases from V and 6 bases from J; bases unmatched to any gene: 15. The chain couples TRBV20-1 to TRBJ2-5; 7 bases match TRBD1. Specimen: memory (CD45RO+) T cells sorted from blood. This TCR derives from a woman younger than 35 in good health. The CDR3: CSARNIEGAGFQTQYF. The CDR3 coding sequence is TGCAGTGCTAGAAATATAGAGGGGGCCGGGTTTCAGACCCAGTACTTC.